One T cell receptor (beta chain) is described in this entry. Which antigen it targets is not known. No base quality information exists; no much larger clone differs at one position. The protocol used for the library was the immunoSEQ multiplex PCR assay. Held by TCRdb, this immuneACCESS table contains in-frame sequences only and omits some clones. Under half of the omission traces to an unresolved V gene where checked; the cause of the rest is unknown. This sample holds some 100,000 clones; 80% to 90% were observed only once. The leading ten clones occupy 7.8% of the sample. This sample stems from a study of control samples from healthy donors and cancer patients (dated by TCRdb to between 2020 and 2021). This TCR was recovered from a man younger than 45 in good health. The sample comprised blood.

The CDR3 here reads CASSPTSRFGQYF. The DNA reads as follows: TGTGCCAGCAGTCCGACCTCTCGGTTCGGGCAGTACTTC. Here the chain combines TRBV28 and TRBJ2-7; the D gene cannot be named for sure. Including the terminal cysteine and phenylalanine, the CDR3 comprises 13 residues. Of the read, only the CDR3 DNA is kept; its 39 bases are in frame from base 1. CDR1 and CDR2 (MDHEN, SYDVKM) derive from the germline V gene. The junction shows trimming of 5 bases on V and 9 bases on J, plus 17 bases between the germline ends.